This TCR beta chain was profiled in a study of cytomegalovirus exposure and HLA in healthy donors. Study conclusions and caveats: Follow-up analysis found HLA locus-dependent TCR association rates, highest for DRB1 and lowest for HLA-C. As a later analysis showed, several of the most significant clusters appeared to be linked to common viral pathogens.

The CDR3 runs 17 residues. Germline values: CDR1 MGHRA, CDR2 YSYEKL. Trimming took 1 base from V and 0 from J; bases not matched to a gene: 5. Concerning this clone itself: Its target is unknown.

The PCR contained 60 Vbeta and 13 Jbeta primers. Profiling relied on immunoSEQ multiplex PCR, and the TCRdb table lists in-frame clones only, not all of them. The sample has 95,000 to 100,000 clones, 75% to 80% seen once. The sequencing input was PBMCs. The chain recombines TRBV4-1 with TRBJ2-3; TRBD2 aligns across 9 bases. This clonotype was sampled from a female donor in good health and CMV-seronegative. CDR3 in DNA: TGCGCCAGCAGCCAAGGTCAGCGGGGGGAGAGCACAGATACGCAGTATTTT. It is translated as CASSQGQRGESTDTQYF.